These T cell receptor beta chains were read from a single sample in a study of blood T cell repertoires in COVID-19. Using immunoSEQ multiplex PCR, the repertoire was profiled, and TCRdb retains in-frame clones only, with some absent. This table has some 160,000 clones, about 88% appearing once. Material for sequencing was peripheral blood. The source is a man aged 50-60 years who had recovered from COVID-19. Each CDR3 is given with its conserved first and last residue. D genes are given only for firm matches. Where a row states a size, it is once, few, many or the class of an expanded clone; other rows omit it.

>-|TRBJ1-5|-|TRBV27
CASSFSSPGQPQHF
TGTGCCAGCAGTTTTAGCTCCCCGGGTCAGCCCCAGCATTTT
>few|TRBJ1-3|TRBD1|TRBV29-1
CSVGTGSGNTIYF
TGCAGCGTTGGGACAGGGTCTGGAAACACCATATATTTT
>-|TRBJ2-5|TRBD2|TRBV7-3
CASSLNGEGTQYF
TGTGCCAGCAGCTTAAACGGGGAGGGGACCCAGTACTTC
>-|TRBJ2-3|TRBD2|TRBV9
CASSVALIGLAGGTDTQYF
TGTGCCAGCAGCGTAGCTCTTATAGGACTAGCGGGAGGGACAGATACGCAGTATTTT
>once|TRBJ1-2|TRBD1|TRBV19
CASSILQGGDYGYTF
TGTGCCAGTAGTATCCTACAGGGGGGCGACTATGGCTACACCTTC
>-|TRBJ2-1|-|TRBV19
CASSISRGNEQFF
TGTGCCAGTAGTATTTCAAGGGGAAATGAGCAGTTCTTC
>-|TRBJ1-3|TRBD1|TRBV3-1/TRBV3-2
CASSQDQGDRGNCAGNTIYF
TGTGCCAGCAGCCAAGATCAGGGGGACAGGGGGAATTGCGCTGGAAACACCATATATTTT
>-|TRBJ1-5|-|TRBV7-6
CASSLVTGVNQPQHF
TGTGCCAGCAGCTTAGTAACCGGGGTGAATCAGCCCCAGCATTTT
>few|TRBJ2-5|TRBD2|TRBV6-1
CASSEWLAGAGDQYF
TGTGCCAGCAGTGAATGGCTAGCGGGGGCGGGGGACCAGTACTTC
>-|TRBJ2-3|TRBD2|TRBV6-2/TRBV6-3
CASSIQLAATDTQYF
TGTGCCAGCAGTATACAACTAGCGGCCACAGATACGCAGTATTTT
>-|TRBJ2-7|TRBD2|TRBV6-5
CASSYGLAGVYEQYF
TGTGCCAGCAGTTACGGTCTAGCGGGAGTCTACGAGCAGTACTTC
>-|TRBJ1-1|-|TRBV5-4
CASSSTMNTEAFF
TGTGCCAGCAGCTCAACAATGAACACTGAAGCTTTCTTT
>-|TRBJ2-7|-|TRBV5-1
CASSLVAPPREQYF
TGCGCCAGCAGCTTGGTAGCCCCGCCGCGTGAGCAGTACTTC
>-|TRBJ2-6|-|TRBV28
CASSPGQSGANVLTF
TGTGCCAGCAGTCCCGGACAGTCTGGGGCCAACGTCCTGACTTTC
>-|TRBJ1-5|TRBD1|TRBV28
CASSPPPQTTGGNQPQHF
TGTGCCAGCAGTCCTCCACCACAGACGACAGGGGGCAATCAGCCCCAGCATTTT
>-|TRBJ2-3|-|TRBV19
CASSMSHRGTQYF
TGTGCCAGTAGTATGTCCCACCGAGGCACGCAGTATTTT
>-|TRBJ2-5|TRBD1|TRBV7-3
CASSPGQQETQYF
TGTGCCAGCAGCCCGGGACAGCAAGAGACCCAGTACTTC
>-|TRBJ1-1|TRBD1|TRBV7-2
CASRKTGQQNTEAFF
TGTGCCAGCAGGAAAACGGGACAGCAGAACACTGAAGCTTTCTTT
>-|TRBJ2-2|TRBD2|TRBV15
CATQTGTSTNTGELFF
TGTGCCACCCAAACCGGGACTAGCACGAACACCGGGGAGCTGTTTTTT
>-|TRBJ2-5|TRBD1|TRBV9
CASSVVDREATQYF
TGTGCCAGCAGCGTAGTGGACAGGGAGGCGACCCAGTACTTC
>-|TRBJ1-5|-|TRBV27
CASSLAGNQPQHF
TGTGCCAGCAGTTTAGCGGGTAATCAGCCCCAGCATTTT
>-|TRBJ2-3|TRBD2|TRBV29-1
CSVDGLAGGGFLTDTQYF
TGCAGCGTTGATGGCCTAGCGGGGGGGGGTTTCCTCACAGATACGCAGTATTTT
>-|TRBJ2-1|TRBD2|TRBV7-2
CASSLAVGGDEQFF
TGTGCCAGCAGCTTAGCGGTGGGAGGGGATGAGCAGTTCTTC
>many|TRBJ1-1|-|TRBV7-3
CASSLQGRSTEAFF
TGTGCCAGCAGCTTACAGGGCCGAAGCACTGAAGCTTTCTTT
>-|TRBJ2-3|-|TRBV20-1
CSAKRETQYF
TGCAGTGCCAAACGGGAAACGCAGTATTTT
>-|TRBJ2-1|TRBD2|TRBV6-1
CASSEVLARNEQFF
TGTGCCAGCAGTGAAGTACTAGCGAGGAATGAGCAGTTCTTC
>-|TRBJ2-3|-|TRBV7-9
CASTSREDTQYF
TGTGCCAGCACCTCACGAGAAGATACGCAGTATTTT
>-|TRBJ2-7|-|TRBV4-3
CASSQDRSTAYEQYF
TGCGCCAGCAGCCAAGATAGATCGACAGCCTACGAGCAGTACTTC
>-|TRBJ2-7|TRBD1|TRBV27
CASSSPGQGKQYF
TGTGCCAGCAGTTCCCCCGGACAGGGAAAGCAGTACTTC
>-|TRBJ1-2|-|TRBV28
CASSSPGKRYGYTF
TGTGCCAGCAGTTCTCCAGGGAAACGGTATGGCTACACCTTC
>once|TRBJ1-1|TRBD1|TRBV7-2
CASSLNYRGNTEAFF
TGTGCCAGCAGCTTAAATTACAGGGGGAACACTGAAGCTTTCTTT
>-|TRBJ2-3|-|TRBV28
CASSHLGLWVQYF
TGTGCCAGCAGTCACCTGGGACTGTGGGTGCAGTATTTT
>few|TRBJ2-7|TRBD1|TRBV7-8
CASSSETGVTYEQYF
TGTGCCAGCAGCTCAGAGACAGGGGTGACCTACGAGCAGTACTTC
>-|TRBJ2-7|-|TRBV5-6
CASSLVGQNYEQYF
TGTGCCAGCAGCTTGGTAGGACAGAACTACGAGCAGTACTTC
>-|TRBJ1-3|-|TRBV18
CASSRDISGNTIYF
TGTGCCAGCTCAAGAGATATCTCTGGAAACACCATATATTTT
>-|TRBJ2-1|-|TRBV19
CASSTGVSYNEQFF
TGTGCCAGTAGTACAGGGGTTTCATACAATGAGCAGTTCTTC